Listed below are T cell receptor beta chains from one sample, sequenced in a study of blood T cell repertoires in COVID-19. Sequencing was performed with immunoSEQ multiplex PCR; in TCRdb, only in-frame clones are kept and a portion is missing. The sample lists about 150,000 clones; roughly 90% were seen once. Sequencing was performed on peripheral blood. The receptors were sampled from a man in his fifties or sixties with acute or convalescent COVID-19. The conserved cysteine and the conserved F or W are not part of the CDR3 here. The D gene is left open where the match is weak.

D gene: -; V gene: TRBV30; J gene: TRBJ2-5; CDR3 protein: AWSVGAGILQETQY
D gene: -; V gene: TRBV5-4; J gene: TRBJ1-2; CDR3 protein: ASSPTAQPYGYT
D gene: -; V gene: TRBV7-9; J gene: TRBJ1-2; CDR3 protein: ASSEQGQTNYGYT
D gene: TRBD1; V gene: TRBV7-3; J gene: TRBJ2-1; CDR3 protein: ASSLTAGQGNEQF
D gene: TRBD2; V gene: TRBV4-1; J gene: TRBJ2-4; CDR3 protein: ASSQGLGTSGVIRLAKNIQY
D gene: -; V gene: TRBV5-1; J gene: TRBJ2-2; CDR3 protein: ASSLRQGPAGELF
D gene: TRBD2; V gene: TRBV6-5; J gene: TRBJ2-2; CDR3 protein: ASSYREAGELF
D gene: -; V gene: TRBV11-2; J gene: TRBJ2-7; CDR3 protein: ASSLGTSRSVEQY
D gene: TRBD1; V gene: TRBV7-9; J gene: TRBJ1-4; CDR3 protein: ASSTPLQGLGEKLF
D gene: -; V gene: TRBV15; J gene: TRBJ2-6; CDR3 protein: ATRMGTILDSGANVLT
D gene: -; V gene: TRBV4-2; J gene: TRBJ1-2; CDR3 protein: ASSQEPEGVAHYGYT
D gene: -; V gene: TRBV6-5; J gene: TRBJ2-2; CDR3 protein: ASKRGPVGLF
D gene: -; V gene: TRBV19; J gene: TRBJ2-5; CDR3 protein: ASSIGSPPAEY
D gene: -; V gene: TRBV11-2; J gene: TRBJ2-1; CDR3 protein: ASSLEGGPYNEQF
D gene: -; V gene: TRBV5-4; J gene: TRBJ2-7; CDR3 protein: ASSGQTEYEQY
D gene: TRBD1; V gene: TRBV11-2; J gene: TRBJ2-2; CDR3 protein: ASRSRTGGNTGELF
D gene: -; V gene: TRBV24-1; J gene: TRBJ2-7; CDR3 protein: ATSDLAGQQY
D gene: -; V gene: TRBV18; J gene: TRBJ1-1; CDR3 protein: ASSLGGNTEAF
D gene: -; V gene: TRBV19; J gene: TRBJ1-5; CDR3 protein: ASSQGAGQPQH
D gene: -; V gene: TRBV7-9; J gene: TRBJ2-2; CDR3 protein: ASSQNPYTGELF
D gene: -; V gene: TRBV3-1/TRBV3-2; J gene: TRBJ2-4; CDR3 protein: ASSLLLAKNIQY
D gene: -; V gene: TRBV7-6; J gene: TRBJ1-5; CDR3 protein: ASSLGAGYSNQPQH
D gene: -; V gene: TRBV9; J gene: TRBJ2-2; CDR3 protein: ASSVGPSTGELF
D gene: TRBD2; V gene: TRBV11-2; J gene: TRBJ2-3; CDR3 protein: ASSSHSGGAADTQY
D gene: -; V gene: TRBV19; J gene: TRBJ1-2; CDR3 protein: ASREQGANYGYT
D gene: -; V gene: TRBV6-5; J gene: TRBJ2-7; CDR3 protein: ASSSLYEQY